This T cell receptor (beta chain) was observed in a study of T cell responses to AZD1222 COVID-19 vaccine. General study results and limits: Unmutated variant regions are reportedly the target of nearly half of TCRs that are spike-specific.

Germline V gene lookup returns CDR1 KGHSH and CDR2 LQKENI. The CDR3 length is 16 residues. Trimming removed 3 bases at V and 7 bases at J, with 22 bases between. Of note for this clone: Its specificity is not known.

Produced via immunoSEQ multiplex PCR; TCRdb's table is partial and in-frame only. The sample carries about 120,000 clones, roughly 90% recorded once. The source is an adult in good health. The sample in question was peripheral blood, obtained on day 0 of AZD1222 vaccination. The V call is TRBV18, the J call TRBJ2-7; a weak D match, TRBD2 (7 bases). The CDR3 reads CASSPIGGGQTREQYF. The CDR3 nucleotides are TGTGCCAGCTCACCTATAGGGGGGGGCCAAACCAGGGAGCAGTACTTC.